This TCR beta chain was obtained from a study of PD-L1 blockade in urothelial cancer. PCRs each included synthetic TCR analog templates spiked in. Profiling relied on immunoSEQ multiplex PCR, and the TCRdb table lists in-frame clones only, not all of them. This sample has approximately 26,000 clones; roughly 90% occur once, and the top ten carry approximately 32%. This clone was detected only once. What it binds is unknown. The germline gives CDR1 MGHDK, CDR2 SYGVNS. This CDR3 has 15 amino acids. V was pared by 11 bases and J by 6 bases, with 11 bases of the junction left unmatched. Study-wide results and limits: TCR clonality was measured in pretreatment peripheral blood. Clonality below the median predicted better survival.

This clonotype originated in a man aged 60-69 years with urothelial cancer. This specimen was PBMCs, taken around atezolizumab (anti-PD-L1) treatment. The V gene is TRBV25-1, the J gene TRBJ2-2; the match to TRBD1 covers 11 bases. The CDR3 region has the DNA TGTGCCCCCTCGGGGGGGACAGGGGGACCCGGGGAGCTGTTTTTT. This gives the protein CAPSGGTGGPGELFF.